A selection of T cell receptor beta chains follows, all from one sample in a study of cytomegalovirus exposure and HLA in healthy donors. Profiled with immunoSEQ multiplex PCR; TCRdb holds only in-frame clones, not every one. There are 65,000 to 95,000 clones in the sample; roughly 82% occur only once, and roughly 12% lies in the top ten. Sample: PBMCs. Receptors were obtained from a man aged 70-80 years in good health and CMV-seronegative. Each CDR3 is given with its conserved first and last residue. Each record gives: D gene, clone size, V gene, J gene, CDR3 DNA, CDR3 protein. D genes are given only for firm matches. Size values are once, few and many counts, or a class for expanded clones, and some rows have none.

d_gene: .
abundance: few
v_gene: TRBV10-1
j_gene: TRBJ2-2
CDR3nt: TGCGCCAGCAGTGATAGTTTACAGAACGGGGAGCTGTTTTTT
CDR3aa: CASSDSLQNGELFF

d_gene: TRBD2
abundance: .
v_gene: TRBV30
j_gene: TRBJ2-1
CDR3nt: TGTGCCTGGAGTGAAACGACTAGCTGGGACAATGAGCAGTTCTTC
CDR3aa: CAWSETTSWDNEQFF

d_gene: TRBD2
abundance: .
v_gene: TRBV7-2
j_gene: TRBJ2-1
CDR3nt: TGTGCCAGCAGCTCCTCCTGGGGAGGGAATGAGCAGTTCTTC
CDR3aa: CASSSSWGGNEQFF

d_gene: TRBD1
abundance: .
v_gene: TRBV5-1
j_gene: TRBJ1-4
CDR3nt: TGCGCCAGCAGCTTGGGTGACAGGGCTAATGAAAAACTGTTTTTT
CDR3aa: CASSLGDRANEKLFF

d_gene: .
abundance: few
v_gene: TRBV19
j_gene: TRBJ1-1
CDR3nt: TGTGCCAGTATGGCACATAAGATTTCTGAAGCTTTCTTT
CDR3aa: CASMAHKISEAFF

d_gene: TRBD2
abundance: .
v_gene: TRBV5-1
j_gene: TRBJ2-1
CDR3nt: TGCGCCAGCACGCCCGGGGGAGCGGGAGGGCCGCGGTACAATGAGCAGTTCTTC
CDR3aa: CASTPGGAGGPRYNEQFF

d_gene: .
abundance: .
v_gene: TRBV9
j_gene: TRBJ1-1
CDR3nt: TGTGCCAGCAGCCCTGCTCAGGGCGGGGGTTGGGAAGCTTTCTTT
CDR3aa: CASSPAQGGGWEAFF

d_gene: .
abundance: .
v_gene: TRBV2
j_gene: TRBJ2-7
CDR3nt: TGTGCCAGCAGTGAAGAGCTAGCGCACTCCTACGAGCAGTACTTC
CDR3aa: CASSEELAHSYEQYF

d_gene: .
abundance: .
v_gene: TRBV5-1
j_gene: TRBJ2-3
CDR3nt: TGCGCCAGCAGCCCCCGGGACACAACTCGCACAGATACGCAGTATTTT
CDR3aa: CASSPRDTTRTDTQYF

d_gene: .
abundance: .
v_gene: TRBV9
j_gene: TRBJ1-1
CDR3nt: TGTGCCAGCAGCGTAGGCCTGGGGGACTCGGGTGTTGAAGCTTTCTTT
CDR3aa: CASSVGLGDSGVEAFF

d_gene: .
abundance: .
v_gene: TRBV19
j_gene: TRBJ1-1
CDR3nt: TGTGCCAGTAGTATAGGGGCAGGGCGATATGAAGCTTTCTTT
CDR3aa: CASSIGAGRYEAFF

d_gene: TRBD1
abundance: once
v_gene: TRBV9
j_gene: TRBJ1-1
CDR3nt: TGTGCCAGCAGCGGACAGGGGCGTAACACTGAAGCTTTCTTT
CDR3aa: CASSGQGRNTEAFF

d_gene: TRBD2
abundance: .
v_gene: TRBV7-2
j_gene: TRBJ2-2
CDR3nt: TGTGCCAGCAGCTTACAATCGACTAGCGGGACCGGGGAGCTGTTTTTT
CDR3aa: CASSLQSTSGTGELFF

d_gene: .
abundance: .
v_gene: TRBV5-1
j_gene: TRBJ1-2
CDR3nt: TGCGCCAGCAGCTGGAGAACAGGAACCTATGGCTACACCTTC
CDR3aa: CASSWRTGTYGYTF

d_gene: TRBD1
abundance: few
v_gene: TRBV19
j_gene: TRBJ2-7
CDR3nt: TGTGCCAGTAGCCGTGGACAGGTCTTCTCCTACGAGCAGTACTTC
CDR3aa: CASSRGQVFSYEQYF

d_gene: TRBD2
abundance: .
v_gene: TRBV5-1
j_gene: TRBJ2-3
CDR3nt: TGCGCCAGCAGCTTGGCACTAGCGGGAGGAACAGATACGCAGTATTTT
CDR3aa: CASSLALAGGTDTQYF